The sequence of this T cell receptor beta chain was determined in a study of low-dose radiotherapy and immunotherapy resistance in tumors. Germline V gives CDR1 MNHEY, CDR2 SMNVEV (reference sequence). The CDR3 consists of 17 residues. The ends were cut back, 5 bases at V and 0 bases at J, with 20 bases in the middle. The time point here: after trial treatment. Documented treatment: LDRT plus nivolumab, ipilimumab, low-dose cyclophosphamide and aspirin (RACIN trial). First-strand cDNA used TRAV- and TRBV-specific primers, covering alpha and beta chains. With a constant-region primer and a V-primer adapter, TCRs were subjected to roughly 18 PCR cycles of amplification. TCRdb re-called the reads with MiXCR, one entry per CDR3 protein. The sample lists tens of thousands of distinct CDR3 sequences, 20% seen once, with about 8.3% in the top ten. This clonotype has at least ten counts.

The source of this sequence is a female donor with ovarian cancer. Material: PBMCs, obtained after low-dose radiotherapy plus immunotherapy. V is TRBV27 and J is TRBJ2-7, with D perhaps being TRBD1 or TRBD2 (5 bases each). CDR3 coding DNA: TGTGCCAGCAGTCCCTCCCCGGGGCAGGAGGACTCCTACGAGCAGTACTTC. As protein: CASSPSPGQEDSYEQYF.